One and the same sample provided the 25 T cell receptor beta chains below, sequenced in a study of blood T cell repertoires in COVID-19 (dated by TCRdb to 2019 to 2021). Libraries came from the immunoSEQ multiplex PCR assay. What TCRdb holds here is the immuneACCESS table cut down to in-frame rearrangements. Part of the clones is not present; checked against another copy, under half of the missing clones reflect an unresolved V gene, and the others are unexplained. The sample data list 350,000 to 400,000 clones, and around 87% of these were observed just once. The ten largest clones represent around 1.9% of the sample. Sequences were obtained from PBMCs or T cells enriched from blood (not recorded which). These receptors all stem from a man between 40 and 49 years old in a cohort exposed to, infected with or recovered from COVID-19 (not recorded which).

CDR3 bases: TGTGCCAGCAACGCCGCCGCGGGGCACCAAGAGACCCAGTACTTC. This translates into CASNAAAGHQETQYF. V gene TRBV25-1 combines with J gene TRBJ2-5; D may be TRBD2 (6 bases). The ends were cut back, 7 bases at V and 0 bases at J, with 15 bases in the middle. Germline V gene data show CDR1 as MGHDK and CDR2 as SYGVNS. The CDR3 spans 15 residues.

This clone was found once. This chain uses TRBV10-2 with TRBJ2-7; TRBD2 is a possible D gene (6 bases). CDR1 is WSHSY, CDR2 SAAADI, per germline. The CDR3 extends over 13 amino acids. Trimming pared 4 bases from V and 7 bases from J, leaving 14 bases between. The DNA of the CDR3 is TGCGCCAGCAGTGGACTAGGGCTCTTAGAGCAGTACTTC. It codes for CASSGLGLLEQYF.

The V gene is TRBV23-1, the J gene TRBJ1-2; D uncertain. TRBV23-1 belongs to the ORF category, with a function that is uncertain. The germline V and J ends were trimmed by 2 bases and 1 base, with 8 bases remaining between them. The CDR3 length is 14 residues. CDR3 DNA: TGCGCCAGCAGTCAAGTAGGGAGTAACTATGGCTACACCTTC. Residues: CASSQVGSNYGYTF.

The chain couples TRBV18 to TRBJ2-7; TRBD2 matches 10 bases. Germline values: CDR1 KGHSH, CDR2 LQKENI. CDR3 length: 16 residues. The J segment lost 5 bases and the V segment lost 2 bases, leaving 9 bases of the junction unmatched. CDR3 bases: TGTGCCAGCTCACCATTGGTAGCGGGAGGAGGAAACGAGCAGTACTTC. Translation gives CASSPLVAGGGNEQYF.

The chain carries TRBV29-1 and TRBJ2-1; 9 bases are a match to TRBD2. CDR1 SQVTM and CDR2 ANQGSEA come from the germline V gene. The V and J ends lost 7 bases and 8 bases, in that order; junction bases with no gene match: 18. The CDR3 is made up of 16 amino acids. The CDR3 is CSAPTPIAGVSDEQFF. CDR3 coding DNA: TGCAGCGCCCCTACGCCAATAGCGGGAGTTAGCGATGAGCAGTTCTTC.

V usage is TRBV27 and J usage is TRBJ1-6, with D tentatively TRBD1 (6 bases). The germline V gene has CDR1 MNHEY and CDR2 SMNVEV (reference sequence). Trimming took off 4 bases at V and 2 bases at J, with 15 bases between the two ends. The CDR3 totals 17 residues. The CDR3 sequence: CASSSLRGRPYNSPLHF. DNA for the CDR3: TGTGCCAGCAGTTCCTTGCGGGGGCGCCCCTATAATTCACCCCTCCACTTT.

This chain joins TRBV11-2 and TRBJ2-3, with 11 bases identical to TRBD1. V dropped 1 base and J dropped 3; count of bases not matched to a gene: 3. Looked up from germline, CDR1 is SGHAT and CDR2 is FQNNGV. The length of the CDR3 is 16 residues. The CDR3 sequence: CASSLAGQGATDTQYF. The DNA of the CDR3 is TGTGCCAGCAGCTTAGCTGGACAGGGGGCAACAGATACGCAGTATTTT.

Written as DNA, the CDR3 is TGTGCCAGTAGTATACTAGCGGGCCCCGGGACCCAGTACTTC. Residues: CASSILAGPGTQYF. The chain employs TRBV19 and TRBJ2-5; 8 bases fit TRBD2. V gave up 2 bases and J gave up 7 bases; unmatched junction bases: 6. The germline V gene has CDR1 LNHDA and CDR2 SQIVND (reference sequence). This CDR3 spans 14 amino acids.

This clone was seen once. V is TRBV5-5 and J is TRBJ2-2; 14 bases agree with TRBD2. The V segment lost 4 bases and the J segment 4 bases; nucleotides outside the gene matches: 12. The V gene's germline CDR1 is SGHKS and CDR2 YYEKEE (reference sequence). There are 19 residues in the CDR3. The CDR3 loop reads CASSRGDGTSGRRTGELFF. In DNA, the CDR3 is TGTGCCAGCAGCCGGGGGGACGGGACTAGCGGGAGACGCACCGGGGAGCTGTTTTTT.

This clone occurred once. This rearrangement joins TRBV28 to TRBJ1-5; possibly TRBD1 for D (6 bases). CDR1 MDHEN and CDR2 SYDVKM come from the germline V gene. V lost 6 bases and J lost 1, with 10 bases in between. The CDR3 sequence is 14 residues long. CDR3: CASREGQSNQPQHF. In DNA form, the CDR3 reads TGTGCCAGCAGAGAGGGACAAAGCAATCAGCCCCAGCATTTT. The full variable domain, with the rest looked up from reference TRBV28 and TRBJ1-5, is DVKVTQSSRYLVKRTGEKVFLECVQDMDHENMFWYRQDPGLGLRLIYFSYDVKMKEKGDIPEGYSVSREKKERFSLILESASTNQTSMYLCASREGQSNQPQHFGDGTRLSIL.

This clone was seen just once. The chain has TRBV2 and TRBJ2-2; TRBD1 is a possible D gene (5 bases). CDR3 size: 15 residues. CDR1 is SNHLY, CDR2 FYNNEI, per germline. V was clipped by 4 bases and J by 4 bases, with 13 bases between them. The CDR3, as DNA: TGTGCCAGCAGTGTGTTTCAGGGTTCCACCGGGGAGCTGTTTTTT. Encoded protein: CASSVFQGSTGELFF.

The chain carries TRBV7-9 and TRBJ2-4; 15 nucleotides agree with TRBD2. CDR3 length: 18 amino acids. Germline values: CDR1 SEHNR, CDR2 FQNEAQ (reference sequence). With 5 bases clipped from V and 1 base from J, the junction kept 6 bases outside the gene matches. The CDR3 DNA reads TGTGCCAGCAGCGCTCGGACTAGCGGGAGGGGTGCCAAAAACATTCAGTACTTC. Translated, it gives CASSARTSGRGAKNIQYF.

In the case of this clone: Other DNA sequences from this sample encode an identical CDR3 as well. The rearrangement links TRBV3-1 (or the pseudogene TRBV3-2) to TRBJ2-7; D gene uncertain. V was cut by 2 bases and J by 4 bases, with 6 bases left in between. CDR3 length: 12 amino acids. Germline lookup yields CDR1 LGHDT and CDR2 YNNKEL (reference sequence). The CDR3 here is CASSQTSYEQYF. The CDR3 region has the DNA TGTGCCAGCAGCCAAACTTCGTACGAGCAGTACTTC.

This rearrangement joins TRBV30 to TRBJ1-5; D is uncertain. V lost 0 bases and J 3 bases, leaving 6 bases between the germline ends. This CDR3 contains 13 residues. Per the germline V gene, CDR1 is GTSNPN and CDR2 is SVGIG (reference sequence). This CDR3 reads CAWSVQSNQPQHF. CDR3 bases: TGTGCCTGGAGTGTACAGTCCAATCAGCCCCAGCATTTT.

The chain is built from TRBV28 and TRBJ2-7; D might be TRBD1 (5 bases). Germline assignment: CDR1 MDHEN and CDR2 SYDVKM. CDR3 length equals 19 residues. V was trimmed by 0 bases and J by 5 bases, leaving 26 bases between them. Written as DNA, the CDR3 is TGTGCCAGCAGTTTATGGGCCCAGGGCTATATTAGCCGTCGAGACGAGCAGTACTTC. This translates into CASSLWAQGYISRRDEQYF.

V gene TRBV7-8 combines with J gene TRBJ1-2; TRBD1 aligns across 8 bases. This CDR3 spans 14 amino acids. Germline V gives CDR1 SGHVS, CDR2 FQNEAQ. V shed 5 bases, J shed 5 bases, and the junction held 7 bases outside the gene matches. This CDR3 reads CASSQGTGGYGYTF. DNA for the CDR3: TGTGCCAGCAGCCAGGGGACAGGAGGATATGGCTACACCTTC.

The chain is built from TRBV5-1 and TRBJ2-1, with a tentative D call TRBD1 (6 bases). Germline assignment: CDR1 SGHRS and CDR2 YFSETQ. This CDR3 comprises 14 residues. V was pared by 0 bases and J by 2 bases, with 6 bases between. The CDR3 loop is CASSLGQAYNEQFF. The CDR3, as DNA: TGCGCCAGCAGCTTGGGACAGGCCTACAATGAGCAGTTCTTC.

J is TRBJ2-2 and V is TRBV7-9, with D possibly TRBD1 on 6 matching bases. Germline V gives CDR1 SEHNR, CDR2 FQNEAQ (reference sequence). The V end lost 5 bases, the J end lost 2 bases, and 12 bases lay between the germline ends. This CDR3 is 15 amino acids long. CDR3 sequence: CASSNRGQNTGELFF. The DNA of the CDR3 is TGTGCCAGCAGCAATAGGGGACAAAACACCGGGGAGCTGTTTTTT.

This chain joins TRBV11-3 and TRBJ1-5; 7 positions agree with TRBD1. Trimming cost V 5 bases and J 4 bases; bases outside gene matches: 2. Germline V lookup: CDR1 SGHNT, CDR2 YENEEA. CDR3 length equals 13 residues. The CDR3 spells CASSGTENQPQHF. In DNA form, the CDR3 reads TGTGCCAGCAGCGGGACAGAAAATCAGCCCCAGCATTTT.

The CDR3 DNA sequence: TGTGCCAGCAGTTACTCCGGGGATACCAATCAGCCCCAGCATTTT. Its translation: CASSYSGDTNQPQHF. The chain employs TRBV6-5 and TRBJ1-5; no definite D call. V was shortened by 0 bases and J by 3 bases, with 9 bases between the two germline ends. This CDR3 is 15 amino acids long. Germline CDR1 is MNHEY and CDR2 is SVGAGI.

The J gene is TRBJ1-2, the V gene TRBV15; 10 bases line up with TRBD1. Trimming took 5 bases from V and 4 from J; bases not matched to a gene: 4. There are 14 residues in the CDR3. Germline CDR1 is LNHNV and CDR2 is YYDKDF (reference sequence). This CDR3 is CATSSRDRGYGYTF. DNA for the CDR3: TGTGCCACCAGCTCCCGGGACAGGGGCTATGGCTACACCTTC.

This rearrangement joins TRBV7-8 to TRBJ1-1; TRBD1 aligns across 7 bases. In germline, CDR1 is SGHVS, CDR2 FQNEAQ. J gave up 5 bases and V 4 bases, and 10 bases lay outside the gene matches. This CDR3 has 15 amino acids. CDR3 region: CASSSTHRGSTEAFF. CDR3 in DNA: TGTGCCAGCAGCTCAACCCACAGGGGTTCTACTGAAGCTTTCTTT.

The chain's CDR3 is CASSPGTGYTEAFF. As DNA, the CDR3 is TGTGCCAGCAGCCCCGGGACAGGGTACACTGAAGCTTTCTTT. The chain combines TRBV6-5 with TRBJ1-1; 9 bases agree with TRBD1. CDR1 is MNHEY, CDR2 SVGAGI, per germline. The CDR3 loop spans 14 amino acids. Trimming at V came to 6 bases and at J to 3 bases, leaving 5 bases not matched to a gene.

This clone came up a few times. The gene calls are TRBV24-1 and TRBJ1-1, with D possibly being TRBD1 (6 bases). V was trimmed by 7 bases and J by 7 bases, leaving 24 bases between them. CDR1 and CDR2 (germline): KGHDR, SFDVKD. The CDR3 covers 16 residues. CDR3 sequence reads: CATRYSGGAGSLEAFF. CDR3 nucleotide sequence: TGTGCCACCAGATACTCTGGGGGGGCAGGATCGCTTGAAGCTTTCTTT.

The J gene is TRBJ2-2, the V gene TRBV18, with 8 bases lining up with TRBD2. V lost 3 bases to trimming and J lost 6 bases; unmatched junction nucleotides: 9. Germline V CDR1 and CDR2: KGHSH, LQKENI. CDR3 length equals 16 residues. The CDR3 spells CASSPSVAGGAGELFF. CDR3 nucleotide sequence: TGTGCCAGCTCACCCTCAGTGGCGGGAGGTGCCGGGGAGCTGTTTTTT.